The 23 T cell receptor beta chains reported below all come from one sample, sequenced in a study of cytomegalovirus exposure and HLA in healthy donors. The PCR used 60 Vbeta and 13 Jbeta primers. Profiled with immunoSEQ multiplex PCR; TCRdb holds only in-frame clones, not every one. The sample lists roughly 62,000 clones, 65% to 80% occurring once. Material for sequencing was PBMCs. The receptors originated from a woman in her thirties in good health and CMV-seronegative.

This chain joins TRBV21-1 and TRBJ2-7; TRBD2, as called in the table, went unchecked against the DNA. TRBV21-1 is annotated as a pseudogene. The CDR3 runs to 18 residues. The CDR3 nucleotides read TGTGCCAGCAGCAAAGCTGGCACTAGCGGGAGGGTTTACTACGAGCAGTACTTC. It yields the protein CASSKAGTSGRVYYEQYF.

There are a few counts of this clone. This chain links TRBV28 with TRBJ1-2, with 10 bases identical to TRBD1. Unmatched junction bases numbered 9, after V lost 6 bases and J lost 5 bases. The germline V gene encodes CDR1 MDHEN and CDR2 SYDVKM. The CDR3 spans 15 residues. CDR3 loop: CASRQGQGGGYGYTF. The CDR3 coding sequence is TGTGCCAGCAGACAAGGACAGGGGGGGGGTTATGGCTACACCTTC.

The DNA of the CDR3 is TGTGCCAGCAGCTTAGGCCTGGCTAGCGGGAGTGGTATCATTCAGTACTTC. Its translation: CASSLGLASGSGIIQYF. J is TRBJ2-4 and V is TRBV13; 10 bases align to TRBD2. Unmatched junction bases numbered 11, after V lost 0 bases and J lost 9 bases. Germline V gene sequence: CDR1 PRHDT, CDR2 FYEKMQ (reference sequence). The CDR3 is made up of 17 amino acids.

The chain combines TRBV11-2 with TRBJ2-5; perhaps TRBD1 as D (5 bases). This CDR3 region has 17 residues. Germline V gene lookup returns CDR1 SGHAT and CDR2 FQNNGV. Trimming took 4 bases from V and 5 from J, leaving 23 bases between them. This CDR3 reads CASSSSEPGSKGETQYF. As DNA, the CDR3 is TGTGCCAGCAGCTCCTCAGAACCGGGCTCAAAGGGGGAGACCCAGTACTTC.

The chain has TRBV7-9 and TRBJ2-4; TRBD2 is a possible D gene (6 bases). The CDR3 totals 16 residues. Trimming removed 1 base at V and 5 bases at J, with 15 bases between. The germline CDR1 and CDR2 sequences are SEHNR and FQNEAQ (reference sequence). CDR3 nucleotides: TGTGCCAGCAGCTTAGGTGCAGGACTACACCAAAACATTCAGTACTTC. Translation: CASSLGAGLHQNIQYF.

The gene calls are TRBV9 and TRBJ1-2; 10 bases are a match to TRBD1. From germline, CDR1 is SGDLS and CDR2 YYNGEE. V was clipped by 4 bases and J by 3 bases; unmatched bases: 6. This CDR3 region has 15 residues. DNA of the CDR3: TGTGCCAGCAGCTCGGGACAGGGGAACTACTATGGCTACACCTTC. Translating gives CASSSGQGNYYGYTF.

This clone showed up just a few times. The J gene is TRBJ2-4, the V gene TRBV7-2; TRBD1 might be the D (6 bases). V was clipped by 2 bases and J by 2 bases, with 22 bases between them. This CDR3 is 19 amino acids long. Germline V gene sequence: CDR1 SGHTA, CDR2 FQGNSA. The CDR3 protein is CASSLLTGFLQLTKNIQYF. The CDR3 DNA reads TGTGCCAGCAGCTTACTCACAGGGTTTTTGCAGTTGACCAAAAACATTCAGTACTTC.

The chain uses TRBV30 and TRBJ1-1; D not certain. Per germline, CDR1 GTSNPN and CDR2 SVGIG (reference sequence). V was trimmed by 3 bases and J by 0 bases, leaving 5 bases between them. This CDR3 contains 12 residues. The CDR3 nucleotides read TGTGCCTGGAGATTAGTGAACACTGAAGCTTTCTTT. It translates to CAWRLVNTEAFF.

The chain uses TRBV18 and TRBJ1-1; 9 positions agree with TRBD1. This CDR3 region has 18 residues. Germline V lookup: CDR1 KGHSH, CDR2 LQKENI. With 2 bases clipped from V and 0 bases from J, the junction kept 10 bases outside the gene matches. CDR3 residues: CASSPRATGGFMNTEAFF. The CDR3 bases are TGTGCCAGCTCACCAAGGGCAACAGGGGGCTTCATGAACACTGAAGCTTTCTTT.

This chain links TRBV19 with TRBJ2-1; 9 bases fit TRBD2. The CDR3 is 17 residues long. From germline, CDR1 is LNHDA and CDR2 SQIVND (reference sequence). V lost 0 bases to trimming and J lost 5 bases; unmatched junction nucleotides: 8. This CDR3 reads CASSIEGAGGSNNEQFF. The DNA for the CDR3 is TGTGCCAGTAGTATAGAGGGAGCGGGAGGTAGCAACAATGAGCAGTTCTTC.

The V and J genes are TRBV1 and TRBJ2-6; the tabulated D call, TRBD2, remains unverified against the DNA. TRBV1 is a pseudogene. CDR3 length: 16 amino acids. CDR3 region: CTSSPLSGSGANVLTF. CDR3 sequence (DNA): TGCACCAGCAGCCCCCTCTCCGGCTCTGGGGCCAACGTCCTGACTTTC.

This clone was counted a single time. This rearrangement joins TRBV2 to TRBJ1-4; 7 bases line up with TRBD1. V gave up 7 bases and J gave up 3 bases; unmatched junction bases: 8. Germline CDR1 SNHLY, CDR2 FYNNEI. There are 15 residues in the CDR3. The CDR3: CASNTQGNPNEKLFF. The CDR3 DNA is TGTGCCAGCAACACACAGGGGAATCCTAATGAAAAACTGTTTTTT.

The chain joins TRBV28 to TRBJ2-3, with TRBD1 matching over 7 bases. V trimming: 2 bases; J trimming: 3 bases; junction bases outside the gene matches: 8. The CDR3 contains 16 residues. Germline CDR1 and CDR2: MDHEN and SYDVKM. CDR3 sequence (DNA): TGTGCCAGCAGTTTACTCTCCGGACAGGTTACAGATACGCAGTATTTT. Protein: CASSLLSGQVTDTQYF.

The V call is TRBV10-2, the J call TRBJ1-2, with 9 bases identical to TRBD1. This CDR3 spans 16 amino acids. V was pared by 0 bases and J by 5 bases, with 7 bases of the junction left unmatched. Germline V gives CDR1 WSHSY, CDR2 SAAADI. DNA of the CDR3: TGCGCCAGCAGTGAGTCGATGACAGGGGGGTATTATGGCTACACCTTC. Translation: CASSESMTGGYYGYTF.

This clone appeared a few times. The chain recombines TRBV6-6 with TRBJ1-3, with D tentatively TRBD1 (5 bases). This CDR3 region has 13 residues. Looked up from germline, CDR1 is MNHNY and CDR2 is SVGAGI (reference sequence). CDR3 in amino acids: CGAGGDSGNTIYF. Written as DNA, the CDR3 is TGTGGCGCGGGGGGAGACTCTGGAAACACCATATATTTT.

The chain is built from TRBV10-3 and TRBJ1-2; D is unclear. The V and J ends lost 7 bases and 3 bases respectively, with 15 bases between them. Germline V gene data show CDR1 as ENHRY and CDR2 as SYGVKD. This CDR3 has 14 residues. CDR3 in DNA: TGTGCCATCACTGGTGACTATAGGGACTATGGCTACACCTTC. Its protein product is CAITGDYRDYGYTF.

This chain connects TRBV19 to TRBJ2-7; a weak D match, TRBD1 (6 bases). V lost 6 bases to trimming and J lost 2 bases, with 17 bases between them. The length of the CDR3 is 15 residues. CDR1 is LNHDA, CDR2 SQIVND, per germline (reference sequence). The CDR3 spells CASSPSGARPYEQYV. The CDR3 bases are TGTGCCAGTAGCCCCTCAGGGGCGCGACCCTACGAGCAGTACGTC.

Only one count was recorded for this clone. The V and J genes are TRBV6-5 and TRBJ2-3; 8 bases are a match to TRBD2. Trimming at V came to 8 bases and at J to 2 bases, leaving 9 bases not matched to a gene. The CDR3 is 15 residues long. CDR1 and CDR2 from the germline V gene are MNHEY and SVGAGI. In DNA form, the CDR3 reads TGTGCCAGCTGGCCGGGGGGGATTTCCACAGATACGCAGTATTTT. Amino acids: CASWPGGISTDTQYF.

This clone was seen a handful of times. This chain joins TRBV7-2 and TRBJ1-1; D ambiguous. This CDR3 is built from 17 residues. CDR1 SGHTA and CDR2 FQGNSA come from the germline V gene. V was trimmed by 1 base and J by 0 bases, leaving 15 bases between them. The CDR3 nucleotides are TGTGCCAGCAGCTTAGACGGGGTAGTCAGTATGAACACTGAAGCTTTCTTT. This gives the protein CASSLDGVVSMNTEAFF.

This clone showed up just a few times. J is TRBJ1-2 and V is TRBV19; TRBD1 matches 9 bases. The V segment lost 6 bases and the J segment 10 bases; nucleotides outside the gene matches: 9. Germline CDR1 and CDR2: LNHDA and SQIVND (reference sequence). The CDR3 is 13 amino acids. DNA of the CDR3: TGTGCCAGTAGCCCCGGACAGGGGATCATCTACACCTTC. This sequence encodes CASSPGQGIIYTF.

This clone was seen more than once but under ten times. This chain connects TRBV5-5 to TRBJ1-1, with 7 positions matching TRBD1. Germline CDR1 SGHKS, CDR2 YYEKEE (reference sequence). After removal of 4 bases from V and 3 bases from J, the junction contained 6 bases not matched to a gene. This CDR3 has 14 residues. This chain's CDR3 is CASSIRDSHTEAFF. The CDR3 coding sequence is TGTGCCAGCAGCATTAGGGACAGCCACACTGAAGCTTTCTTT. The full variable domain, completed using reference TRBV5-5 and TRBJ1-1, is DAGVTQSPTHLIKTRGQQVTLRCSPISGHKSVSWYQQVLGQGPQFIFQYYEKEERGRGNFPDRFSARQFPNYSSELNVNALLLGDSALYLCASSIRDSHTEAFFGQGTRLTVV.

The rearrangement links TRBV5-4 to TRBJ2-2; 11 bases agree with TRBD1. There are 15 residues in the CDR3. Per the germline V gene, CDR1 is SGHNT and CDR2 is YYREEE (reference sequence). Losses at the gene ends were 4 bases for V and 6 bases for J; bases not matched to a gene: 5. CDR3: CASSPPGQGAGELFF. The CDR3 DNA is TGTGCCAGCAGCCCCCCGGGACAGGGGGCCGGGGAGCTGTTTTTT.

This CDR3 reads CASSVDGTSNVDEQFF. The CDR3 nucleotides are TGTGCCAGCAGCGTAGATGGGACTAGCAACGTGGATGAGCAGTTCTTC. The chain carries TRBV9 and TRBJ2-1; 9 nucleotides match TRBD2. V shed 0 bases, J shed 8 bases, and the junction held 9 bases outside the gene matches. CDR1 and CDR2 (germline): SGDLS, YYNGEE. This CDR3 is built from 16 residues.